The rows below give T cell receptor beta chains drawn from one sample of a study of regulatory T cells in long-lasting Graves disease. TCRdb analysed the multiplex PCR reads with MiXCR anew, one entry per CDR3 protein. Of around 400,000 distinct CDR3 sequences listed, 15% were seen once; the top ten hold roughly 20%. Material: peripheral blood mononuclear cells (PBMCs), obtained at new diagnosis, from a patient treated with antithyroid drugs. The receptors stem from a female donor with Graves disease. The CDR3 runs from the conserved cysteine through the conserved F or W. D genes are given only for firm matches. A row's size may be missing; if present it is once, few, many or a size class.

d_call | clone_size | j_call | v_call | cdr3_aa | cdr3_nt
TRBD2 | many | TRBJ2-1 | TRBV12-3/TRBV12-4 | CASSSGRDEQFF | TGTGCCAGCAGTTCCGGGAGGGATGAGCAGTTCTTC
TRBD2 | . | TRBJ2-2 | TRBV6-2/TRBV6-3 | CASSKRDYGDTGELFF | TGTGCCAGCAGTAAACGGGACTACGGGGACACCGGGGAGCTGTTTTTT
. | . | TRBJ2-1 | TRBV6-5 | CASSYFEEQFF | TGTGCCAGCAGTTATTTCGAGGAGCAGTTCTTC
. | many | TRBJ2-6 | TRBV7-2 | CASSLVPGTSSGANVLTF | TGTGCCAGCAGCTTAGTCCCAGGGACCTCATCTGGGGCCAACGTCCTGACTTTC
. | many | TRBJ1-6 | TRBV27 | CASSLGGGNSPLHF | TGTGCCAGCAGTTTGGGGGGGGGAAATTCACCCCTCCACTTT
. | many | TRBJ2-5 | TRBV20-1 | CSAPSRPSREQETQYF | TGCAGTGCTCCCTCTCGCCCCAGCAGGGAACAAGAGACCCAGTACTTC
. | many | TRBJ2-2 | TRBV2 | CASSPNRGRGTGELFF | TGTGCCAGCAGCCCTAATCGGGGGCGGGGAACCGGGGAGCTGTTTTTT
. | many | TRBJ2-2 | TRBV27 | CASSLFGTGELFF | TGTGCCAGCAGTTTATTTGGTACCGGGGAGCTGTTTTTT
. | . | TRBJ1-3 | TRBV30 | CAWSVSQGNTIYF | TGTGCCTGGAGTGTATCGCAGGGAAACACCATATATTTT
. | . | TRBJ2-3 | TRBV10-1 | CASSELQNRDTQYF | TGCGCCAGCAGTGAGTTGCAGAATAGGGATACGCAGTATTTT
TRBD2 | many | TRBJ2-7 | TRBV12-3/TRBV12-4 | CASSPRLAGVSEQYF | TGTGCCAGCAGCCCGAGACTAGCGGGAGTGTCCGAGCAGTACTTC
. | . | TRBJ1-1 | TRBV3-1 | CASSQESGMGTEAFF | TGTGCCAGCAGCCAAGAATCAGGTATGGGCACTGAAGCTTTCTTT
. | many | TRBJ2-1 | TRBV7-3 | CASSPTASSYNEQFF | TGTGCCAGCAGTCCGACAGCGAGCTCCTACAATGAGCAGTTCTTC
. | once | TRBJ1-1 | TRBV18 | CASSPQGYAEAFF | TGTGCCAGCTCACCACAGGGGTACGCGGAAGCTTTCTTT
. | . | TRBJ1-2 | TRBV27 | CASRRDRTRGYGYTF | TGTGCCAGCAGACGGGACCGAACGCGGGGCTATGGCTACACCTTC
. | . | TRBJ1-5 | TRBV4-1 | CASSQDARHNQPQHF | TGCGCCAGCAGCCAAGATGCCAGGCACAATCAGCCCCAGCATTTT
. | few | TRBJ1-4 | TRBV5-1 | CASSLAGTASFNEKLFF | TGCGCCAGCAGCTTGGCCGGGACGGCCTCCTTTAATGAAAAACTGTTTTTT
TRBD1 | many | TRBJ1-5 | TRBV12-5 | CASGFFTGGEKRSNQPQHF | TGTGCTAGTGGTTTCTTCACAGGGGGCGAGAAGAGGAGCAATCAGCCCCAGCATTTT
TRBD2 | many | TRBJ2-3 | TRBV12-3/TRBV12-4 | CASSFAAGGGTQYF | TGTGCCAGCAGTTTCGCGGCGGGGGGGGGTACGCAGTATTTT
. | few | TRBJ2-7 | TRBV28 | CASSLGADYEQYF | TGTGCCAGCAGCTTAGGGGCGGACTACGAGCAGTACTTC
TRBD2 | few | TRBJ2-6 | TRBV2 | CASSEFAAHFSGGQSGANVLTF | TGTGCCAGCAGTGAGTTTGCAGCCCATTTCAGCGGGGGGCAATCTGGGGCCAACGTCCTGACTTTC
. | many | TRBJ2-7 | TRBV6-5 | CASSYGSGPTYEQYF | TGTGCCAGCAGTTACGGGTCTGGCCCCACCTACGAGCAGTACTTC
TRBD1 | many | TRBJ2-3 | TRBV24-1 | CATSDSGRQGTDTDTQYF | TGTGCCACCAGTGATTCAGGAAGACAGGGGACCGACACAGATACGCAGTATTTT
TRBD2 | many | TRBJ2-7 | TRBV30 | CAWKGTSGRNYEQYF | TGTGCCTGGAAAGGGACTAGCGGGAGAAACTACGAGCAGTACTTC
. | many | TRBJ2-7 | TRBV5-5 | CASSPMGTPAYEQYF | TGTGCCAGCAGCCCGATGGGGACACCTGCCTACGAGCAGTACTTC
. | . | TRBJ2-3 | TRBV5-1 | CASSLAILDTQYF | TGCGCCAGCAGCTTGGCCATCCTGGATACGCAGTATTTT
. | many | TRBJ1-5 | TRBV12-5 | CASGLVISGAHASSNQPQHF | TGTGCTAGTGGTTTGGTAATATCGGGGGCCCATGCAAGTAGCAATCAGCCCCAGCATTTT
. | many | TRBJ2-1 | TRBV6-1 | CASSKTGTYEQFF | TGTGCCAGCAGTAAAACCGGGACATATGAGCAGTTCTTC
TRBD2 | few | TRBJ2-3 | TRBV12-3/TRBV12-4 | CASSASTSGRAGDTQYF | TGTGCCAGCAGTGCCTCTACGAGCGGGAGGGCCGGAGATACGCAGTATTTT
. | many | TRBJ2-6 | TRBV4-3 | CASSQDPGVISGANVLTF | TGCGCCAGCAGCCAAGATCCAGGGGTGATATCTGGGGCCAACGTCCTGACTTTC
TRBD1 | . | TRBJ2-2 | TRBV27 | CASSPGGNANTGELFF | TGTGCCAGCTCACCAGGGGGTAACGCGAACACCGGGGAGCTGTTTTTT
TRBD1 | . | TRBJ2-5 | TRBV6-9 | CASSVNRGQETQYF | TGCGCCAGCAGCGTGAACAGGGGTCAGGAGACCCAGTACTTC
. | few | TRBJ1-4 | TRBV24-1 | CATSDCPPRATNEKLFF | TGTGCCACCAGTGATTGCCCCCCCCGGGCAACTAATGAAAAACTGTTTTTT
. | many | TRBJ1-2 | TRBV12-3/TRBV12-4 | CASSSLDKIAGYTF | TGTGCCAGCAGTTCCCTAGACAAGATCGCTGGCTACACCTTC
TRBD1 | once | TRBJ1-2 | TRBV6-2/TRBV6-3 | CASSRQGATGGYTF | TGTGCCAGCAGTCGACAGGGGGCAACGGGAGGCTACACCTTC
. | few | TRBJ2-3 | TRBV5-1 | CASSSTSKTRGTDTQYF | TGCGCCAGCAGCTCTACCTCAAAGACCCGAGGGACAGATACGCAGTATTTT
. | . | TRBJ1-3 | TRBV18 | CASSPNGSGNTIYF | TGTGCCAGCTCACCAAACGGATCTGGAAACACCATATATTTT
. | few | TRBJ1-1 | TRBV27 | CASSLAWARPLGNTEAFF | TGTGCCAGCAGCCTCGCTTGGGCCAGGCCGCTCGGGAACACTGAAGCTTTCTTT
. | many | TRBJ2-5 | TRBV7-9 | CASSLAQSDLQETQYF | TGTGCCAGCAGCTTAGCGCAGAGTGACTTACAAGAGACCCAGTACTTC
. | many | TRBJ2-1 | TRBV29-1 | CSVDGVSSYNEQFF | TGCAGCGTTGACGGGGTTAGCTCCTACAATGAGCAGTTCTTC
. | many | TRBJ1-1 | TRBV27 | CASSFGSGGGTEAFF | TGTGCCAGCAGTTTTGGGTCGGGTGGGGGCACTGAAGCTTTCTTT
. | many | TRBJ1-2 | TRBV28 | CASSPKGRVDYGYTF | TGTGCCAGCAGCCCGAAAGGGAGAGTGGACTATGGCTACACCTTC
. | . | TRBJ2-3 | TRBV25-1 | CASRASRGTQYF | TGTGCCAGCAGGGCGTCGAGGGGTACGCAGTATTTT
. | many | TRBJ1-1 | TRBV14 | CASSHDVNTEAFF | TGTGCCAGCAGCCATGACGTGAACACTGAAGCTTTCTTT
. | once | TRBJ2-7 | TRBV7-9 | CASSLGSVGYEQYF | TGTGCCAGCAGCTTGGGCAGCGTGGGCTACGAGCAGTACTTC
. | few | TRBJ1-4 | TRBV29-1 | CSVERDPGGLFF | TGCAGCGTTGAAAGGGACCCGGGAGGGCTGTTTTTT
TRBD1 | many | TRBJ1-5 | TRBV5-1 | CASSRTGDSNQPQHF | TGTGCCAGCAGTCGGACAGGAGATAGCAATCAGCCCCAGCATTTT
TRBD1 | many | TRBJ1-2 | TRBV5-6 | CASSFGTDYGYTF | TGTGCCAGCAGCTTTGGGACAGACTATGGCTACACCTTC
TRBD1 | many | TRBJ1-2 | TRBV27 | CASSSTGNRYGYTF | TGTGCCAGCAGCTCGACAGGGAATCGCTATGGCTACACCTTC
. | few | TRBJ1-5 | TRBV2 | CASSEAPPGPRGNQPQHF | TGTGCCAGCAGTGAAGCCCCCCCAGGTCCCCGGGGCAATCAGCCCCAGCATTTT
TRBD2 | . | TRBJ2-1 | TRBV4-1 | CASSLSWGRDYNEQFF | TGCGCCAGCAGTCTCAGTTGGGGGAGGGATTACAATGAGCAGTTCTTC
TRBD1 | many | TRBJ2-7 | TRBV3-1 | CASRLTGDEQYF | TGTGCCAGCAGACTTACAGGGGACGAGCAGTACTTC
TRBD2 | . | TRBJ2-1 | TRBV7-8 | CASSFTSGRSDEQFF | TGTGCCAGCAGCTTTACTAGCGGGAGGTCCGATGAGCAGTTCTTC
. | . | TRBJ1-5 | TRBV3-1 | CASSQKIRDRRNDSNQPQHF | TGTGCCAGCAGCCAAAAGATAAGAGACAGGAGAAATGATAGCAATCAGCCCCAGCATTTT
TRBD1 | many | TRBJ2-4 | TRBV27 | CASSLVFGQGLAKNIQYF | TGTGCCAGCAGTTTGGTCTTTGGACAGGGATTAGCCAAAAACATTCAGTACTTC
. | many | TRBJ2-1 | TRBV30 | CAWSAGQTYNEQFF | TGTGCCTGGAGCGCTGGACAGACGTACAATGAGCAGTTCTTC
. | many | TRBJ2-7 | TRBV27 | CASSLWGHGSYEQYF | TGTGCCAGCAGTTTATGGGGACATGGCTCCTACGAGCAGTACTTC
. | many | TRBJ2-1 | TRBV12-3/TRBV12-4 | CASSLGTNYEQFF | TGTGCCAGCAGTTTAGGGACTAATTATGAGCAGTTCTTC